This T cell receptor (beta chain) was captured by sequencing in a study of cytomegalovirus exposure and HLA in healthy donors. Study background: Some 80 million unique TCR sequences came from HLA-typed donors in an early release.

This CDR3 spans 17 amino acids. The V gene's germline CDR1 is SGDLS and CDR2 YYNGEE. After removal of 0 bases from V and 7 bases from J, the junction contained 9 bases not matched to a gene. The study ran its PCR with 60 Vbeta and 13 Jbeta primers. Generated by immunoSEQ multiplex PCR, the TCRdb table keeps only in-frame clones and is missing some. This table holds around 180,000 clones, less than 80% found once. This clonotype originated in a middle-aged woman in good health and CMV-seronegative. The gene calls are TRBV9 and TRBJ2-2; the match to TRBD2 covers 10 bases. Sequenced material: PBMCs. This CDR3 is CASSVAGSGGTGGELFF. CDR3 nucleotides: TGTGCCAGCAGCGTAGCGGGTAGCGGGGGGACCGGCGGGGAGCTGTTTTTT.